The 9 T cell receptor beta chains reported below all come from one sample, sequenced in a study of blood T cell repertoires in COVID-19 (dated by TCRdb to between 2020 and 2021). Library construction relied on the immunoSEQ multiplex PCR assay. Entries here come from immuneACCESS through TCRdb and include only in-frame sequences with V and J called. Some clones fail to appear in such tables; in the studies checked, an unresolved V gene covers under half of the shortfall, and the cause of the remainder is unknown. The sample contains tens of thousands of clones, about 89% of them found a single time. The ten largest make up 2.1% of the sample. Sequencing used peripheral blood. The origin of the receptors is a woman of 80 years or more with COVID-19, enrolled during active disease.

V and J are TRBV19 and TRBJ1-1; a possible D gene is TRBD1 (5 bases). This CDR3 contains 15 residues. CDR1 LNHDA and CDR2 SQIVND come from the germline V gene (reference sequence). The V end lost 10 bases, the J end lost 0 bases, and 18 bases lay between the germline ends. CDR3 sequence (DNA): TGTGCCACTTCTCCTTATGGGGCAGTGAACACTGAAGCTTTCTTT. This encodes CATSPYGAVNTEAFF.

This chain links TRBV7-2 with TRBJ1-4; TRBD1 aligns across 7 bases. Trimming cost V 2 bases and J 4 bases; bases outside gene matches: 7. Germline CDR1 and CDR2: SGHTA and FQGNSA. CDR3 length: 16 residues. Here the CDR3 DNA reads TGTGCCAGCAGCTTAAAGGCGACAGGGATTAATGAAAAACTGTTTTTT. It is translated as CASSLKATGINEKLFF.

The chain has TRBV5-1 and TRBJ2-1, with a tentative D call TRBD2 (6 bases). CDR1 and CDR2 (germline): SGHRS, YFSETQ. V shed 0 bases and J shed 10 bases, with 11 bases lying between them. This CDR3 contains 13 residues. DNA of the CDR3: TGCGCCAGCAGCTTGGACCCCCGGGAGGAGCAGTTCTTC. This sequence encodes CASSLDPREEQFF.

This clone was found once. CDR3 residues: CASSLSPGIGAPGYEQYF. CDR3 coding DNA: TGTGCCAGCTCACTATCTCCTGGTATAGGGGCGCCAGGGTACGAGCAGTACTTC. The genes are TRBV18 and TRBJ2-7, with TRBD1 as a possible D gene (5 bases). Looked up from germline, CDR1 is KGHSH and CDR2 is LQKENI. The CDR3 extends over 18 amino acids. Trimming stripped 4 bases from V and 4 bases from J, with 26 bases between.

V and J are TRBV7-9 and TRBJ1-4, with TRBD1 matching 10 bases. CDR3 length equals 17 residues. With 5 bases clipped from V and 4 bases from J, the junction kept 10 bases outside the gene matches. Germline assignment: CDR1 SEHNR and CDR2 FQNEAQ (reference sequence). CDR3 nucleotides: TGTGCCAGCAGCCCGGGACAGGGGATGAGAGTTAATGAAAAACTGTTTTTT. Protein sequence: CASSPGQGMRVNEKLFF.

DNA for the CDR3: TGTGCCAGCAGTTTAGGAGGGGGTGCTGAAGCTTTCTTT. Its translation: CASSLGGGAEAFF. The rearrangement uses TRBV12-3 or TRBV12-4 and TRBJ1-1, with D possibly TRBD1 on 6 matching bases. The germline V and J ends were trimmed by 1 base and 6 bases, with 9 bases remaining between them. CDR3 length: 13 residues.

The chain uses TRBV5-6 and TRBJ2-7; possible D gene TRBD1, 6 bases. In germline, CDR1 is SGHDT, CDR2 YYEEEE. CDR3 length equals 15 residues. V was cut by 6 bases and J by 1 base, with 17 bases left in between. The CDR3 spells CASTYRAWTSYEQYF. Written as DNA, the CDR3 is TGTGCCAGCACCTACAGGGCCTGGACGTCCTACGAGCAGTACTTC. The full variable domain, its missing parts supplied by reference TRBV5-6 and TRBJ2-7, is DAGVTQSPTHLIKTRGQQVTLRCSPKSGHDTVSWYQQALGQGPQFIFQYYEEEERQRGNFPDRFSGHQFPNYSSELNVNALLLGDSALYLCASTYRAWTSYEQYFGPGTRLTVT.

A single count supports this clone. The chain links TRBV6-5 to TRBJ2-5; the match to TRBD2 covers 11 bases. Germline V gives CDR1 MNHEY, CDR2 SVGAGI. The CDR3 is 15 amino acids. V shed 5 bases, J shed 2 bases, and the junction held 4 bases outside the gene matches. CDR3 DNA sequence: TGTGCCAGCAGTCGGACTAGCGGGCTTCAAGAGACCCAGTACTTC. The encoded protein is CASSRTSGLQETQYF.

The chain couples TRBV6-5 to TRBJ2-7; maybe TRBD1 (6 bases). Deletions cut 11 bases from V and 5 bases from J, with 16 bases between. CDR1 MNHEY and CDR2 SVGAGI come from the germline V gene. The CDR3 runs to 12 residues. Here the CDR3 reads CAFQGPSNEQYF. DNA of the CDR3: TGTGCCTTTCAGGGGCCCAGCAACGAGCAGTACTTC.